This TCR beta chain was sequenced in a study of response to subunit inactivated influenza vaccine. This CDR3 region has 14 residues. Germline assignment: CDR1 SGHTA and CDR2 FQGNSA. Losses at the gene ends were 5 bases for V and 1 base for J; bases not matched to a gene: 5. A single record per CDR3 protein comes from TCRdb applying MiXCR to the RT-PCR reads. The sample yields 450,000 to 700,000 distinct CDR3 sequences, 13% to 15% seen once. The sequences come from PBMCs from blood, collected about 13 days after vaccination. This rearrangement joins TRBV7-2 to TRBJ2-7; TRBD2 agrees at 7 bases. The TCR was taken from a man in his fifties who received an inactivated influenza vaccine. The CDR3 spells CASSPGGWSYEQYF. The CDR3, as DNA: TGTGCCAGCAGCCCCGGGGGGTGGTCCTACGAGCAGTACTTC. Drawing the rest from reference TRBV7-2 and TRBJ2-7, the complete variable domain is GAGVSQSPSNKVTEKGKDVELRCDPISGHTALYWYRQSLGQGLEFLIYFQGNSAPDKSGLPSDRFSAERTGGSVSTLTIQRTQQEDSAVYLCASSPGGWSYEQYFGPGTRLTVT.